Below are 19 T cell receptor beta chains sequenced from a single sample in a study of shared clonotypes between healthy human individuals. The data were produced by immunoSEQ multiplex PCR, yet TCRdb's version contains in-frame clones alone and is incomplete. Counted here are some 580,000 clones, around 97% occurring once; the ten biggest clones make up 0.055% to 0.07%. The sample taken for sequencing was naive CD4+ T cells sorted from blood. Described subset: CD45RA+ positively selected. These receptors originate from a woman aged 25 to 45 in good health.

The chain is built from TRBV19 and TRBJ2-1; 14 positions agree with TRBD2. Trimming removed 9 bases from V and 7 bases from J; junction bases left unmatched: 8. The CDR3 is 15 residues long. Germline CDR1 reads LNHDA; CDR2 reads SQIVND (reference sequence). CDR3 DNA sequence: TGTGCCAGCTCGGGACTAGCGGGAGTATTAAATGAGCAGTTCTTC. Amino acid sequence: CASSGLAGVLNEQFF.

The chain combines TRBV6-1 with TRBJ1-4; 9 nucleotides match TRBD1. The CDR3 totals 14 residues. The V gene end was trimmed by 5 bases and the J gene end by 7 bases; junction bases not matched to a gene: 5. From germline, CDR1 is MNHNS and CDR2 SASEGT. The CDR3 region is CASSPQGAGEKLFF. The CDR3 DNA sequence: TGTGCCAGCAGTCCACAGGGGGCGGGTGAAAAACTGTTTTTT.

The chain couples TRBV6-6 to TRBJ1-1, with D perhaps matching TRBD1 (6 bases). Trimming stripped 7 bases from V and 2 bases from J, with 14 bases between. The CDR3 loop spans 14 amino acids. Per the germline V gene, CDR1 is MNHNY and CDR2 is SVGAGI (reference sequence). In DNA, the CDR3 is TGTGCCAGCAAAAGACAGGCGGTAAACACTGAAGCTTTCTTT. This gives the protein CASKRQAVNTEAFF.

The count of this clone is one. The rearrangement links TRBV5-1 to TRBJ1-2; D gene unclear. There are 13 residues in the CDR3. Germline V lookup: CDR1 SGHRS, CDR2 YFSETQ. V lost 0 bases and J 5 bases, leaving 8 bases between the germline ends. CDR3 DNA sequence: TGCGCCAGCAGCTTGGGGACGGGGTATGGCTACACCTTC. Translating it yields CASSLGTGYGYTF.

The V call is TRBV6-5, the J call TRBJ2-1; TRBD2 might be the D (6 bases). V was pared by 0 bases and J by 2 bases, with 8 bases between. CDR1 and CDR2 (germline): MNHEY, SVGAGI. This CDR3 has 15 residues. CDR3 nucleotides: TGTGCCAGCAGTTACTCTCAGCGGGCCTACAATGAGCAGTTCTTC. This sequence encodes CASSYSQRAYNEQFF.

The CDR3 reads CASSQPTSGGPYEQYF. The CDR3 nucleotides read TGCGCCAGCAGCCAACCTACTAGCGGAGGGCCCTACGAGCAGTACTTC. V and J are TRBV4-1 and TRBJ2-7; 8 positions match TRBD2. Looked up from germline, CDR1 is MGHRA and CDR2 is YSYEKL. CDR3 length: 16 amino acids. V shed 2 bases, J shed 2 bases, and the junction held 8 bases outside the gene matches.

V usage is TRBV5-1 and J usage is TRBJ2-5, with 9 positions matching TRBD1. TRBJ2-7 matches the DNA end more closely, so the J call is doubtful. This CDR3 is built from 15 residues. CDR1 SGHRS and CDR2 YFSETQ come from the germline V gene. CDR3 in amino acids: CASSRTPGQGYEQYF. The DNA of the CDR3 is TGCGCCAGCAGCCGAACCCCGGGACAGGGTTACGAGCAGTACTTC.

The chain recombines TRBV7-2 with TRBJ1-3; 7 nucleotides agree with TRBD1. V trimming: 5 bases; J trimming: 5 bases; junction bases outside the gene matches: 6. From germline, CDR1 is SGHTA and CDR2 FQGNSA. The CDR3 runs to 14 residues. CDR3 loop: CASSPDRVRNTIYF. In DNA form, the CDR3 reads TGTGCCAGCAGCCCAGACAGGGTTAGAAACACCATATATTTT.

The chain recombines TRBV7-6 with TRBJ2-1; TRBD1 agrees at 10 bases. Germline V CDR1 and CDR2: SGHVS, FNYEAQ. The trim removed 5 bases at V and 2 bases at J, leaving 9 bases unmatched. This CDR3 is 17 amino acids long. The CDR3 sequence is CASSPPTGQGPYNEQFF. CDR3 nucleotides: TGTGCCAGCAGCCCTCCCACGGGACAGGGGCCCTACAATGAGCAGTTCTTC. The full variable domain, completed using reference TRBV7-6 and TRBJ2-1, is GAGVSQSPRYKVTKRGQDVALRCDPISGHVSLYWYRQALGQGPEFLTYFNYEAQQDKSGLPNDRFSAERPEGSISTLTIQRTEQRDSAMYRCASSPPTGQGPYNEQFFGPGTRLTVL.

A remark on this clone: This same CDR3 is encoded by further DNA sequences in the sample. V usage is TRBV6-5 and J usage is TRBJ1-1; a weak D match, TRBD1 (6 bases). The length of the CDR3 is 14 residues. With 0 bases removed from V and 3 bases from J, the gap between germline ends came to 8 bases. The V gene's germline CDR1 is MNHEY and CDR2 SVGAGI. The CDR3 coding sequence is TGTGCCAGCAGTTACTCAGGGGGAGACACTGAAGCTTTCTTT. Protein: CASSYSGGDTEAFF.

The chain recombines TRBV28 with TRBJ1-3; perhaps TRBD1 as D (6 bases). V dropped 6 bases and J dropped 0 bases, with 15 bases sitting between them. The CDR3 is made up of 16 amino acids. Germline CDR1 is MDHEN and CDR2 is SYDVKM. The CDR3 here is CASSGDTSFSGNTIYF. DNA of the CDR3: TGTGCCAGCAGCGGGGACACCAGTTTCTCTGGAAACACCATATATTTT.

The chain employs TRBV27 and TRBJ2-5; D not certain. The CDR3 has 17 amino acids. The germline gives CDR1 MNHEY, CDR2 SMNVEV (reference sequence). V was pared by 4 bases and J by 1 base, with 19 bases between. CDR3 region: CASSSPSRRSPQETQYF. The CDR3 region has the DNA TGTGCCAGCAGTTCACCCAGCCGACGGAGCCCCCAAGAGACCCAGTACTTC.

This chain connects TRBV27 to TRBJ2-1; a weak D match, TRBD2 (5 bases). Per the germline V gene, CDR1 is MNHEY and CDR2 is SMNVEV (reference sequence). V lost 6 bases and J 4 bases, leaving 10 bases between the germline ends. CDR3 size: 13 residues. CDR3 sequence (DNA): TGTGCCAGCAGAGGACTCCGTTACAATGAGCAGTTCTTC. Its protein product is CASRGLRYNEQFF.

The chain uses TRBV6-6 and TRBJ1-5; D gene ambiguous. V lost 6 bases to trimming and J lost 6 bases, with 15 bases between them. This CDR3 is built from 14 residues. The germline gives CDR1 MNHNY, CDR2 SVGAGI (reference sequence). For the CDR3, the DNA is TGTGCCAGCAGCCAACTCGGACGTGCTCAGCCCCAGCATTTT. The encoded protein is CASSQLGRAQPQHF.

In its sample, this clone was seen once. The CDR3 loop reads CASSLRQGGLNEQFF. In nucleotides, the CDR3 is TGTGCCAGCAGCTTACGACAGGGTGGGCTCAATGAGCAGTTCTTC. The chain joins TRBV7-3 to TRBJ2-1; 7 nucleotides line up with TRBD1. Germline trimming cut 2 bases from V and 6 bases from J; bases unmatched to any gene: 7. CDR1 and CDR2 (germline): SGHTA, FQGTGA. This CDR3 region has 15 residues. The complete variable domain, with remaining parts taken from reference TRBV7-3 and TRBJ2-1, reads GAGVSQTPSNKVTEKGKYVELRCDPISGHTALYWYRQSLGQGPEFLIYFQGTGAADDSGLPNDRFFAVRPEGSVSTLKIQRTERGDSAVYLCASSLRQGGLNEQFFGPGTRLTVL.

This chain joins TRBV9 and TRBJ2-5; D is perhaps TRBD2 (6 bases). This CDR3 has 15 residues. Germline V gene lookup returns CDR1 SGDLS and CDR2 YYNGEE. V lost 4 bases, J lost 5 bases, and 18 bases lay in between. CDR3 sequence (DNA): TGTGCCAGCAGCTCTGGCGGGATCGAGTCGGAGACCCAGTACTTC. Protein sequence: CASSSGGIESETQYF.

The CDR3 loop is CASRGGPSIEQYF. CDR3 nucleotides: TGTGCCAGCAGAGGAGGGCCTTCGATCGAGCAGTACTTC. This chain joins TRBV6-1 and TRBJ2-7; D possibly corresponds to TRBD2 (6 bases). Germline-derived CDR1 and CDR2 are MNHNS and SASEGT. V was cut by 6 bases and J by 6 bases, with 15 bases left in between. CDR3 length: 13 residues.

V gene TRBV30 combines with J gene TRBJ2-3; either TRBD1 or TRBD2 may fit D (5 bases each). CDR3 length: 14 amino acids. The germline V gene encodes CDR1 GTSNPN and CDR2 SVGIG (reference sequence). Trimming stripped 2 bases from V and 4 bases from J, with 13 bases between. In DNA form, the CDR3 reads TGTGCCTGGAGTCCAGAGGGGTGGGCAGATACGCAGTATTTT. Translation gives CAWSPEGWADTQYF.

The chain combines TRBV28 with TRBJ2-3; possibly TRBD2 for D (6 bases). Germline V gene lookup returns CDR1 MDHEN and CDR2 SYDVKM. The V gene lost 5 bases and the J gene lost 3 bases, with 12 bases spanning the gap. CDR3 length: 14 amino acids. The CDR3 spells CASSGTLSTDTQYF. CDR3 bases: TGTGCCAGCAGTGGGACTCTATCTACAGATACGCAGTATTTT.